This is a list of T cell receptor beta chains from one sample in a study of early T cells in non-severe SARS-CoV-2 infection. Each CDR3 protein gets one entry after TCRdb re-called the 5' RACE reads with MiXCR. The sample includes around 80,000 distinct CDR3 sequences, about 12% of them seen just once. Sequenced material: whole blood. Every receptor here comes from an adult who was a healthcare worker with PCR-confirmed SARS-CoV-2 infection or an uninfected control (not recorded which). Each CDR3 is given with its conserved first and last residue. The D gene is left open where the match is weak. Some rows mark clone size as missing; the rest say once, few, many or name a class of expanded clone.

-	TRBJ1-1	TRBV5-1	few	CASSFVPGQDEAFF	TGCGCCAGCAGCTTCGTCCCCGGGCAGGACGAAGCTTTCTTT
-	TRBJ2-6	TRBV29-1	-	CSAGVSGANVLTF	TGCAGCGCAGGGGTCTCTGGGGCCAACGTCCTGACTTTC
-	TRBJ1-2	TRBV30	-	CAWGGRVYGYTF	TGTGCCTGGGGTGGACGGGTCTATGGCTACACCTTC
-	TRBJ1-3	TRBV5-4	many	CASSSTGNRAGNTIYF	TGTGCCAGCAGTTCAACAGGGAATCGGGCTGGAAACACCATATATTTT
TRBD1	TRBJ1-6	TRBV28	many	CASRIDRGSSPLHF	TGTGCCAGCAGGATTGACAGGGGGAGTTCACCCCTCCACTTT
-	TRBJ1-6	TRBV6-5	few	CASRSRGDPLNSPLHF	TGTGCCAGCAGGTCCCGGGGAGATCCCCTAAATTCACCCCTCCACTTT
TRBD1	TRBJ2-7	TRBV27	-	CASSLSWDRVREQYF	TGTGCCAGCAGTTTATCGTGGGACAGGGTACGGGAGCAGTACTTC
-	TRBJ2-7	TRBV5-1	few	CASSLVGYPGEQYF	TGCGCCAGCAGCTTGGTGGGCTACCCGGGGGAGCAGTACTTC
-	TRBJ2-1	TRBV29-1	many	CSVEDRGRGIYNEQFF	TGCAGCGTTGAAGATCGCGGGCGGGGAATATACAATGAGCAGTTCTTC
-	TRBJ1-5	TRBV19	many	CASSPWEGRSGNQPQHF	TGTGCCAGTAGTCCCTGGGAGGGAAGAAGCGGCAATCAGCCCCAGCATTTT
-	TRBJ2-2	TRBV27	many	CASNPQGSNTGELFF	TGTGCCAGCAATCCCCAGGGGTCGAACACCGGGGAGCTGTTTTTT